This T cell receptor beta chain was recorded in a study of blood T cell repertoires in COVID-19. Study overall: Some COVID-19 samples were acute and others convalescent; all came from the United States, Italy and Spain.

This clone was observed a few times. As handled by the study authors: Amplifying reference gene primers gave estimates of nucleated cell counts. Profiled with immunoSEQ multiplex PCR; TCRdb holds only in-frame clones, not every one. The D gene and trimming were derived from the DNA, and the V and J assignments and clone size from that table. The profile covers 88,000 or so clones, with more than 65% appearing a single time and nearly 4.5% taken by the ten largest. The specimen sequenced was peripheral blood. This receptor was taken from a man between 60 and 75 years old with acute or convalescent COVID-19.

The CDR3 is CASSPVGGSPLHF. CDR3 nucleotide sequence: TGTGCCAGCAGTCCGGTGGGGGGTTCACCCCTCCACTTT. This chain uses TRBV12-3 or TRBV12-4 with TRBJ1-6; D possibly corresponds to TRBD1 (5 bases). Deletions cut 5 bases from V and 9 bases from J, with 11 bases between. The CDR3 is 13 amino acids.